The sequence of this TCR beta chain was determined in a study of CD4 T cells in relation to SARS-CoV-2 and coronaviruses. Study-wide background: ViraFEST: roughly 10-day antigen culture of PBMCs, then TCR beta CDR3 sequencing.

A note on this clone: Its matching antigen is unknown.

This CDR3 spans 14 amino acids. The germline gives CDR1 SGHTA, CDR2 FQGTGA. V shed 4 bases and J 0 bases; nucleotides not matched to a gene: 3. For roughly ten days, some 9.7 x 10^4 sorted CD4+ cells grew with T cell-depleted PBMCs and CEF. Generated by immunoSEQ multiplex PCR, the TCRdb table keeps only in-frame clones and is missing some. Found here are about 36,000 clones, approximately 83% of them singletons; the top ten hold 6% to 8%. Points from the study as a whole: About 64% of donors had memory CD4+ clonotypes crossrecognizing SARS-CoV-2 and common cold coronavirus spike.

The chain uses TRBV7-3 and TRBJ2-7; 7 bases match TRBD2. The sample was naive CD4+ T cells from PBMCs, cultured in vitro. Subset indicated: naive CD4+ T cells isolated by negative enrichment. The TCR originated in an adult with COVID-19. CDR3 nucleotides: TGTGCCAGCAGCTCCTCTAGCGGCTCCTACGAGCAGTACTTC. It is translated as CASSSSSGSYEQYF.